The clone carrying this TCR beta chain was recorded many times. Its target is unknown. CDR3 regions were amplified by Arm-PCR using iRepertoire HTBI primers to build TCR beta libraries. In the original workflow: The study identified 50 to 70 TRBV and 13 to 15 TRBJ segments across samples. MiXCR, run by TCRdb on the multiplex PCR reads, gives a single entry per CDR3 protein. The V and J calls and clone size come from TCRdb's table, not from the authors' own analysis. The table lists hundreds of thousands of distinct CDR3 sequences, around 16% of them singletons. The time point here: newly diagnosed GD, antithyroid drugs for less than 3 months. The authors made the TCR library using RNA they extracted from PBMCs. The data were taken from a study of regulatory T cells in long-lasting Graves disease. Study conclusions and caveats: Accuracy might have suffered from few samples. Persistent disease preferred TRBV28, TRBJ1-2 and TRBJ2-5; new disease, TRBV20-1 and TRBJ2-1.

This CDR3 is built from 17 residues. Germline V gene lookup returns CDR1 DFQATT and CDR2 SNEGSKA (reference sequence). The junction had 13 bases not matched to a gene; V was cut back by 2 bases and J by 5 bases. The TCR was taken from a female donor with Graves disease. Specimen: peripheral blood mononuclear cells (PBMCs), collected at new diagnosis, from a patient treated with antithyroid drugs. The chain recombines TRBV20-1 with TRBJ1-1; 11 bases match TRBD1. The CDR3 loop is CSARLYLPGQGDTEAFF. CDR3 coding DNA: TGCAGTGCTAGACTTTATCTTCCGGGACAGGGGGATACTGAAGCTTTCTTT.